This TCR beta chain stems from a study of blood T cell repertoires in COVID-19. Assay used: immunoSEQ multiplex PCR; TCRdb lists only in-frame clones, some missing. The sample lists about 180,000 clones; approximately 85% were seen once. V gave up 4 bases and J gave up 5 bases; unmatched junction bases: 5. The germline V gene has CDR1 LNHDA and CDR2 SQIVND (reference sequence). There are 15 residues in the CDR3. The rearrangement uses TRBV19 and TRBJ1-6; 7 positions agree with TRBD1. The TCR sequence derives from a woman aged 18-35 years who had recovered from COVID-19. Source material: PBMCs or T cells enriched from blood (not recorded which). The CDR3 DNA reads as TGTGCCAGTAGTACCACAGGGGATAATAATTCACCCCTCCACTTT. Translation gives CASSTTGDNNSPLHF.